The 20 T cell receptor beta chains listed next were all sequenced from one sample in a study of blood T cell repertoires in COVID-19 (dated by TCRdb to about 2020). The library was made by the immunoSEQ multiplex PCR assay. Held by TCRdb, this immuneACCESS table contains in-frame sequences only and omits some clones. Under half of the omission traces to an unresolved V gene where checked; the cause of the rest is unknown. This sample is represented by some 270,000 clones; about 80% of them were singletons. The top ten hold around 3.7% of the sample. Specimen: PBMCs or T cells enriched from blood (not recorded which). These receptors originate from a man aged 45 to 65 who had recovered from COVID-19.

The chain combines TRBV9 with TRBJ2-1; 8 bases agree with TRBD1. V shed 4 bases and J 6 bases; nucleotides not matched to a gene: 6. Looked up from germline, CDR1 is SGDLS and CDR2 is YYNGEE. The CDR3 spans 14 residues. CDR3 amino acids: CASSFAGTGNEQFF. CDR3 in DNA: TGTGCCAGCAGCTTCGCCGGGACAGGCAATGAGCAGTTCTTC.

Within the sample, this clone is medium-sized. The chain links TRBV9 to TRBJ2-2; D is uncertain. Germline assignment: CDR1 SGDLS and CDR2 YYNGEE. V was pared by 0 bases and J by 2 bases, with 11 bases between. CDR3 length: 16 amino acids. The DNA for the CDR3 is TGTGCCAGCAGCGTAGATGGCATTTCAAACACCGGGGAGCTGTTTTTT. This translates into CASSVDGISNTGELFF.

The chain links TRBV10-3 to TRBJ2-7; TRBD1 matches 9 bases. The germline gives CDR1 ENHRY, CDR2 SYGVKD. V trimming: 6 bases; J trimming: 6 bases; junction bases outside the gene matches: 6. The CDR3 is 13 amino acids. The CDR3 spells CAIRPGQGSEQYF. The CDR3 region has the DNA TGTGCCATCAGACCGGGACAGGGATCCGAGCAGTACTTC.

The chain has TRBV5-1 and TRBJ2-7, with a tentative D call TRBD2 (6 bases). The germline gives CDR1 SGHRS, CDR2 YFSETQ. V was clipped by 4 bases and J by 5 bases, with 10 bases between them. The CDR3 contains 12 residues. In nucleotides, the CDR3 is TGCGCCAGCAGCCCAGGAGGGAACGAGCAGTACTTC. As protein: CASSPGGNEQYF. The complete variable domain, with remaining parts taken from reference TRBV5-1 and TRBJ2-7, reads KAGVTQTPRYLIKTRGQQVTLSCSPISGHRSVSWYQQTPGQGLQFLFEYFSETQRNKGNFPGRFSGRQFSNSRSEMNVSTLELGDSALYLCASSPGGNEQYFGPGTRLTVT.

The chain employs TRBV21-1 and TRBJ2-2; the D call TRBD2 from the table was never checked on the DNA. TRBV21-1 is assigned pseudogene status. The CDR3 is made up of 14 amino acids. This CDR3 reads CASSKGPGTGELFF. CDR3 nucleotides: TGTGCCAGCAGCAAAGGACCGGGCACCGGGGAGCTGTTTTTT.

This chain joins TRBV19 and TRBJ2-3, with TRBD1 matching over 8 bases. Trimming took 6 bases from V and 3 from J; bases not matched to a gene: 8. The CDR3 length is 15 residues. Per the germline V gene, CDR1 is LNHDA and CDR2 is SQIVND (reference sequence). The CDR3 sequence is CASRNRGIGTDTQYF. CDR3 nucleotides: TGTGCCAGTAGGAACAGGGGGATTGGGACAGATACGCAGTATTTT.

This chain connects TRBV7-2 to TRBJ2-3; TRBD2 agrees at 14 bases. The CDR3 is made up of 19 amino acids. Germline V gives CDR1 SGHTA, CDR2 FQGNSA. V lost 5 bases and J lost 1; bases outside the gene matches: 11. For the CDR3, the DNA is TGTGCCAGCAGCCTGCCCGGACTAGCGGGGGGTTCACGCACAGATACGCAGTATTTT. The encoded protein is CASSLPGLAGGSRTDTQYF.

In this sample, this clone turned up many times. The CDR3 is CASSSDRGYEQYF. In DNA, the CDR3 is TGTGCCAGCAGCTCGGACAGGGGGTACGAGCAGTACTTC. The chain combines TRBV5-8 with TRBJ2-7; 10 bases map to TRBD1. The germline gives CDR1 SGHTS, CDR2 YDEGEE. The CDR3 length is 13 residues. The trim removed 3 bases at V and 4 bases at J, leaving 1 base unmatched.

The V and J genes are TRBV5-6 and TRBJ1-6, with 7 bases that match TRBD1. The CDR3 covers 16 residues. Germline CDR1 and CDR2: SGHDT and YYEEEE. The V gene end was trimmed by 1 base and the J gene end by 5 bases; junction bases not matched to a gene: 6. The CDR3 loop is CASSLTGEVHNSPLHF. Written as DNA, the CDR3 is TGTGCCAGCAGCTTGACAGGGGAGGTCCATAATTCACCCCTCCACTTT.

This chain connects TRBV13 to TRBJ2-1, with a possible D match to TRBD2 (6 bases). Germline V gene data show CDR1 as PRHDT and CDR2 as FYEKMQ (reference sequence). The V end lost 5 bases, the J end lost 1 base, and 9 bases lay between the germline ends. The CDR3 spans 14 residues. The CDR3 DNA sequence: TGTGCCAGCAGCCTTAGCGGTTCCTACAATGAGCAGTTCTTC. Translated: CASSLSGSYNEQFF.

The CDR3 region is CASRLAGTYEQYF. The CDR3 DNA reads TGCGCCAGCCGACTAGCGGGGACCTACGAGCAGTACTTC. The chain recombines TRBV5-1 with TRBJ2-7, with TRBD2 matching over 11 bases. V trimming: 7 bases; J trimming: 2 bases; junction bases outside the gene matches: 2. CDR1 SGHRS and CDR2 YFSETQ come from the germline V gene. The CDR3 covers 13 residues. Supplemented by reference TRBV5-1 and TRBJ2-7, the full variable domain reads KAGVTQTPRYLIKTRGQQVTLSCSPISGHRSVSWYQQTPGQGLQFLFEYFSETQRNKGNFPGRFSGRQFSNSRSEMNVSTLELGDSALYLCASRLAGTYEQYFGPGTRLTVT.

The gene calls are TRBV4-1 and TRBJ1-1; D not resolved. The CDR3 is 14 residues long. The germline V gene encodes CDR1 MGHRA and CDR2 YSYEKL. Trimming took 0 bases from V and 4 from J, leaving 9 bases between them. The CDR3 DNA follows: TGCGCCAGCAGCCAAGAGGAGGTGGGCACTGAAGCTTTCTTT. Translated, it gives CASSQEEVGTEAFF.

This clone showed up just once. This chain connects TRBV6-4 to TRBJ1-6, with 8 positions matching TRBD1. This CDR3 has 14 residues. The junction had 2 bases not matched to a gene; V was cut back by 6 bases and J by 4 bases. Germline loops: CDR1 MRHNA, CDR2 SNTAGT. CDR3 nucleotide sequence: TGTGCCAGCAGCCGACAGGGGTATAATTCACCCCTCCACTTT. This codes for CASSRQGYNSPLHF.

The CDR3 bases are TGTGCCAGCAGTTACGACGGGTCTAGCACAGATACGCAGTATTTT. Protein: CASSYDGSSTDTQYF. The chain links TRBV6-6 to TRBJ2-3; unclear D gene. CDR1 MNHNY and CDR2 SVGAGI come from the germline V gene (reference sequence). The length of the CDR3 is 15 residues. Trimming pared 2 bases from V and 0 bases from J, leaving 9 bases between.

V is TRBV7-8 and J is TRBJ2-1, with D possibly TRBD2 on 5 matching bases. Trimming removed 5 bases at V and 8 bases at J, with 13 bases between. CDR3 length: 13 residues. The germline V gene encodes CDR1 SGHVS and CDR2 FQNEAQ. Here the CDR3 DNA reads TGTGCCAGCAGCCTCTCCCCGAGGGATGAGCAGTTCTTC. Translated, it gives CASSLSPRDEQFF.

The chain uses TRBV6-5 and TRBJ2-3; TRBD2 aligns across 7 bases. The V and J ends lost 5 bases and 3 bases, in that order; junction bases with no gene match: 8. The length of the CDR3 is 15 residues. CDR1 and CDR2 from the germline V gene are MNHEY and SVGAGI. CDR3: CASSLRAGGTDTQYF. CDR3 sequence (DNA): TGTGCCAGCAGTCTGAGGGCCGGGGGGACAGATACGCAGTATTTT.

In the case of this clone: This CDR3 is also generated by other DNA sequences in the sample. CDR3: CASSGTVYGYTF. In DNA, the CDR3 is TGTGCCAGCAGTGGGACAGTCTATGGCTACACCTTC. This rearrangement joins TRBV28 to TRBJ1-2, with 7 bases lining up with TRBD1. The CDR3 loop spans 12 amino acids. Trimming removed 5 bases from V and 4 bases from J; junction bases left unmatched: 1. Germline lookup yields CDR1 MDHEN and CDR2 SYDVKM.

The CDR3 DNA reads TGTGCCAGCAGCCTCAGCGGGATGGAGGAGACCCAGTACTTC. As protein: CASSLSGMEETQYF. The chain recombines TRBV9 with TRBJ2-5; TRBD2 matches at 7 bases. CDR3 length: 14 amino acids. CDR1 is SGDLS and CDR2 is YYNGEE in the germline V gene. J was trimmed by 5 bases and V by 4 bases; bases with no gene match: 8.

The CDR3: CASSQAPGWNTEAFF. The CDR3 region has the DNA TGTGCCAGCAGCCAAGCCCCAGGGTGGAACACTGAAGCTTTCTTT. The chain couples TRBV14 to TRBJ1-1; D is perhaps TRBD1 (5 bases). The CDR3 extends over 15 amino acids. Per germline, CDR1 SGHDN and CDR2 FVKESK. V was pared by 1 base and J by 1 base, with 10 bases between.

The chain has TRBV7-9 and TRBJ2-3, with D possibly matching TRBD1 (6 bases). The CDR3 contains 13 residues. The V and J ends lost 5 bases and 4 bases respectively, with 10 bases between them. Germline CDR1 and CDR2: SEHNR and FQNEAQ (reference sequence). DNA of the CDR3: TGTGCCAGCAGCGGACAGAGGGCAGATACGCAGTATTTT. This translates into CASSGQRADTQYF.